This TCR beta chain is from a study of OX40 agonist ivuxolimab in advanced cancers. Study-level information: Ivuxolimab, an agonistic anti-OX40 (CD134) antibody, was given to patients. Cohort: about 82% men, mean age around 55, aged roughly 23 to 79.

The CDR3 spans 15 residues. Trimming shortened V by 1 base and J by 1 base, and 8 bases separated the two germline ends. Germline V lookup: CDR1 SGHTA, CDR2 FQGTGA. TCRdb's table, derived via immunoSEQ multiplex PCR, lists solely in-frame clones and lacks some. The data show roughly 80,000 clones, roughly 87% seen once. Patients were ineligible given autoimmune disease history or systemic immunosuppression. General study points: Researchers did not determine the expanded peripheral T cells' antigen specificity.

As regards this clone: Its antigen remains unknown.

This chain links TRBV7-3 with TRBJ1-5, with unresolved D. The sequencing here drew on CD4+ or CD8+ T cells sorted from blood, taken in a trial of the OX40 agonist ivuxolimab. The sequence was collected from an adult with an advanced solid tumor such as melanoma, head and neck, liver or kidney cancer. The CDR3 loop reads CASSLKRRSNQPQHF. CDR3 DNA: TGTGCCAGCAGCTTAAAAAGACGGAGCAATCAGCCCCAGCATTTT.